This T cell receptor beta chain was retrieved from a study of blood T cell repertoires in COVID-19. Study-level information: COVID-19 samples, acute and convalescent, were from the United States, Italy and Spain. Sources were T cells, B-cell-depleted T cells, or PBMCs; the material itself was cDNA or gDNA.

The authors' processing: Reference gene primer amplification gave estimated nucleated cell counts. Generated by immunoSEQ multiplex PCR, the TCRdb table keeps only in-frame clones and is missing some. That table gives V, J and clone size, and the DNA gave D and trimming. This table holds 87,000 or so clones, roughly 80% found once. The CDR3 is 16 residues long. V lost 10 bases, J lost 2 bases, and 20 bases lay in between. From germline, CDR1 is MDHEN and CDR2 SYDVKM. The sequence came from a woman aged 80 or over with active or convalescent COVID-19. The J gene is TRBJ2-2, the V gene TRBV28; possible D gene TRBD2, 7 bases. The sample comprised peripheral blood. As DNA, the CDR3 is TGTGCCACCGCGGGGGCAATCTCAACTAACACCGGGGAGCTGTTTTTT. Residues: CATAGAISTNTGELFF.